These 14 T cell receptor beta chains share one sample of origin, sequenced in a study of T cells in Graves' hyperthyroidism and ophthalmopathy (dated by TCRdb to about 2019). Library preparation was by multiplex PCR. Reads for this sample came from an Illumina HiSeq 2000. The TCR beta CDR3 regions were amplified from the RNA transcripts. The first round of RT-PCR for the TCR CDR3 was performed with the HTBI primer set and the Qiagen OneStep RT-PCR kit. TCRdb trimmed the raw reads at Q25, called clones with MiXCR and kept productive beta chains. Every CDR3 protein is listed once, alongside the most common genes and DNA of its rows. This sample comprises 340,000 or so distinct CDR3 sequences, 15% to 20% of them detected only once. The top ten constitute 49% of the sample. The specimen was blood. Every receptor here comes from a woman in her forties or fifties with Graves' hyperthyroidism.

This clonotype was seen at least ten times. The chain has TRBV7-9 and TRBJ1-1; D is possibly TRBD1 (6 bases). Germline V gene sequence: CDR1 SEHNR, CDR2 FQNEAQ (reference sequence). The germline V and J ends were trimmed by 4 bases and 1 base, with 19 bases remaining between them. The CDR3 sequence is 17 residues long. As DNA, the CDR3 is TGTGCCAGCAGCTCGCCTCCCCGCCAAGGGGGGAACACTGAAGCTTTCTTT. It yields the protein CASSSPPRQGGNTEAFF.

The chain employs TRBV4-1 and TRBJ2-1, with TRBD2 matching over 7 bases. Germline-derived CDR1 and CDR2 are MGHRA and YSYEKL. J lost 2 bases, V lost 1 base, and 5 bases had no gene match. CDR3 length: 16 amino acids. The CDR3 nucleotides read TGCGCCAGCAGCCAAGTGGGAGGGATCGCCTACAATGAGCAGTTCTTC. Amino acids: CASSQVGGIAYNEQFF.

The CDR3 here is CSAHSSGSYEQYF. The CDR3 DNA reads TGCAGTGCTCATTCTAGCGGCTCCTACGAGCAGTACTTC. This chain uses TRBV20-1 with TRBJ2-7, with 7 bases that match TRBD2. V lost 5 bases and J lost 0; bases outside the gene matches: 4. Germline CDR1 is DFQATT and CDR2 is SNEGSKA (reference sequence). The CDR3 has 13 residues.

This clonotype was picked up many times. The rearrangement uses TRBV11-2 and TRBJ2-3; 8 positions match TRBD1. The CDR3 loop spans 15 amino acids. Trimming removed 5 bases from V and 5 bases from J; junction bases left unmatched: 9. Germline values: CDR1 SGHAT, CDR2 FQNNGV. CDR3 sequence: CASSTTGVWEDTQYF. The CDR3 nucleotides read TGTGCCAGCAGCACGACAGGGGTATGGGAAGATACGCAGTATTTT.

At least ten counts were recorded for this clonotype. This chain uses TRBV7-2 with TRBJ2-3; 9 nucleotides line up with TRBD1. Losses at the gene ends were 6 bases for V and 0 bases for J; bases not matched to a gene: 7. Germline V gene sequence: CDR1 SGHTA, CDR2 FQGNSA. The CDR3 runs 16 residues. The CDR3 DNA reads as TGTGCCAGCAGGCAACAGGGGGCCCGAAGCACAGATACGCAGTATTTT. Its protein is CASRQQGARSTDTQYF.

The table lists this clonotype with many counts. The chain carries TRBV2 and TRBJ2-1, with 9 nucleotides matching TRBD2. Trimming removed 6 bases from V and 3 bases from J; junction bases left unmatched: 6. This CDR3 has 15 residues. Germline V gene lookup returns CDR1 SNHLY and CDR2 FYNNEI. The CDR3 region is CASSESSGVYNEQFF. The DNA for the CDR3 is TGTGCCAGCAGCGAATCTAGCGGGGTCTACAATGAGCAGTTCTTC.

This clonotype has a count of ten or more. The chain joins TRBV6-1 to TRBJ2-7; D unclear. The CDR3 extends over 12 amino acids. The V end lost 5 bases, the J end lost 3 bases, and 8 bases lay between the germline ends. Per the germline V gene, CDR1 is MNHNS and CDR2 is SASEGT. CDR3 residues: CASSKPGYEQYF. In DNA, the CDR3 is TGTGCCAGCAGTAAGCCGGGCTACGAGCAGTACTTC.

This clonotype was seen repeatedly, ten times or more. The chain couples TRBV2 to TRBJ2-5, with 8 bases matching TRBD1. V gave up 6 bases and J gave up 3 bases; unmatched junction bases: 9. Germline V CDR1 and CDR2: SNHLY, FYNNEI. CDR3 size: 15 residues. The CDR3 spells CASRVGTGKKETQYF. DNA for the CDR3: TGTGCCAGCAGGGTGGGGACAGGCAAAAAAGAGACCCAGTACTTC.

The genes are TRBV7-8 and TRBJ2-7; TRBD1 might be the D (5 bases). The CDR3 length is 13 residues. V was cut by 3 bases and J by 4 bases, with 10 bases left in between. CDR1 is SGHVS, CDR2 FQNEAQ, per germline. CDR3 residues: CASSFDRGYEQYV. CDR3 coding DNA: TGTGCCAGCAGCTTTGACAGAGGATACGAGCAGTACGTC.

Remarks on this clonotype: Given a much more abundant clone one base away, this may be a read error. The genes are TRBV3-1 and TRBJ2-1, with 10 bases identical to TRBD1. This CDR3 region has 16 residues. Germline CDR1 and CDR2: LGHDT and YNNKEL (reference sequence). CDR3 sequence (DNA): TGTGCCGGCAGCCAAGATATGGGACAGGGGTGGGATGAGCAGTTCTTC. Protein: CAGSQDMGQGWDEQFF.

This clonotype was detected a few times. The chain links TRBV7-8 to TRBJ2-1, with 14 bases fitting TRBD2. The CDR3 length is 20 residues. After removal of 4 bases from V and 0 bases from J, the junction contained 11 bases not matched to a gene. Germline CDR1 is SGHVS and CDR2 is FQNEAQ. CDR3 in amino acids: CASSSPGLAGGLISYNEQFF. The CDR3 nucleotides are TGTGCCAGCAGCTCCCCCGGACTAGCGGGGGGCCTCATCTCCTACAATGAGCAGTTCTTC. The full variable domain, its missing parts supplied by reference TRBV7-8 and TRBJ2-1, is GAGVSQSPRYKVAKRGQDVALRCDPISGHVSLFWYQQALGQGPEFLTYFQNEAQLDKSGLPSDRFFAERPEGSVSTLKIQRTQQEDSAVYLCASSSPGLAGGLISYNEQFFGPGTRLTVL.

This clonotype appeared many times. The CDR3 DNA is TGCAGTGCTAGTGCAGGACTGGCCAGAAGCACAGATACGCAGTATTTT. This sequence encodes CSASAGLARSTDTQYF. V usage is TRBV20-1 and J usage is TRBJ2-3; weak D call: TRBD2 (5 bases). Looked up from germline, CDR1 is DFQATT and CDR2 is SNEGSKA (reference sequence). V was clipped by 3 bases and J by 0 bases, with 16 bases between them. This CDR3 is built from 16 residues.

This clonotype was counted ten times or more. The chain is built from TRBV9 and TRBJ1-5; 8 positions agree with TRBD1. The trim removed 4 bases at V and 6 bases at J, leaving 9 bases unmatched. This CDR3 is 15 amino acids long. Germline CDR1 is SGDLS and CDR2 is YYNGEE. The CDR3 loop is CASSRGQEIIQPQHF. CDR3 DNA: TGTGCCAGCAGCCGGGGACAGGAGATTATTCAGCCCCAGCATTTT.

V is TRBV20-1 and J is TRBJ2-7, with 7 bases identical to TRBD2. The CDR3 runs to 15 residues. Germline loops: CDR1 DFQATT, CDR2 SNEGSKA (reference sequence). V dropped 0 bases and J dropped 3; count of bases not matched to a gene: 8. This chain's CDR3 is CSARDWGREFYEQYF. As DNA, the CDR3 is TGCAGTGCTAGAGATTGGGGGAGGGAATTCTACGAGCAGTACTTC.